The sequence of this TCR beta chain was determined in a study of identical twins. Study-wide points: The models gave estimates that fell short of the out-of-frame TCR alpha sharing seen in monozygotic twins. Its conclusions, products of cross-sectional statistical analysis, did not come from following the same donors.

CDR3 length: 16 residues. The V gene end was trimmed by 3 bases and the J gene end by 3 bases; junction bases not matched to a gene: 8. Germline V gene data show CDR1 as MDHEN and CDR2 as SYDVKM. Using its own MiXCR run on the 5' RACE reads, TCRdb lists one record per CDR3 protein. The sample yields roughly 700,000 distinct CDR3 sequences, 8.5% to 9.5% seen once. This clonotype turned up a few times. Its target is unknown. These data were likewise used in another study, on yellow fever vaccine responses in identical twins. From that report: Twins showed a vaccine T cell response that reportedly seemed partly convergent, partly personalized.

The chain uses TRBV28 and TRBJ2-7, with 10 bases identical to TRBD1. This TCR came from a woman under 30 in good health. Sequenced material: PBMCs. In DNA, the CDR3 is TGTGCCAGCAGTTTTGGGACAGGGGCCCTAAACTACGAGCAGTACTTC. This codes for CASSFGTGALNYEQYF.